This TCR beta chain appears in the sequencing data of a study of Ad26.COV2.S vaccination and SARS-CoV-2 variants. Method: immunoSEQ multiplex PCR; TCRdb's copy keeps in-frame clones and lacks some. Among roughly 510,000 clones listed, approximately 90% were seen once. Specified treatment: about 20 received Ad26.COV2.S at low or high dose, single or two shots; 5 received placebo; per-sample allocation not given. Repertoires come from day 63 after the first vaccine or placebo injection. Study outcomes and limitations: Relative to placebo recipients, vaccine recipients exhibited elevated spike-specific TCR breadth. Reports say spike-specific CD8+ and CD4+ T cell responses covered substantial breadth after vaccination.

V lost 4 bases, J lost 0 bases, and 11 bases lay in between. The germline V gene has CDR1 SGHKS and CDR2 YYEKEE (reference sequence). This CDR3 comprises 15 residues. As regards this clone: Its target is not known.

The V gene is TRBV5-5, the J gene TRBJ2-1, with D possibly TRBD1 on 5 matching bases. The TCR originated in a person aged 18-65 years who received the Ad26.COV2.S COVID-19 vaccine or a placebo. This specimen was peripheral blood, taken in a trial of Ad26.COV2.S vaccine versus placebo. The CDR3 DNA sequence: TGTGCCAGCAGCCCAGGGATAAGCTCCTACAATGAGCAGTTCTTC. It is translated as CASSPGISSYNEQFF.